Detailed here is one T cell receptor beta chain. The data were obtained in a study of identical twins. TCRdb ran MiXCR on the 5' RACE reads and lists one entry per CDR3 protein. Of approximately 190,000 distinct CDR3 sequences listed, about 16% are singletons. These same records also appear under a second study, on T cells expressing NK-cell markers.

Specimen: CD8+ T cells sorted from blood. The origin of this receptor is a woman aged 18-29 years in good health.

In nucleotides, the CDR3 is TGCGCCAGCAGCTTGGCTAGCAGAAGGGAGCAGTTCTTC. As protein: CASSLASRREQFF. The rearrangement links TRBV5-1 to TRBJ2-1; a weak D match, TRBD2 (5 bases). With 0 bases removed from V and 10 bases from J, the gap between germline ends came to 11 bases. The CDR3 has 13 residues. From germline, CDR1 is SGHRS and CDR2 YFSETQ.